This T cell receptor (beta chain) was obtained from a study of cytomegalovirus exposure and HLA in healthy donors. The PCR was carried out with 60 Vbeta primers and 13 Jbeta primers. Clones were read by immunoSEQ multiplex PCR, and TCRdb kept only the in-frame ones, dropping some. Of 120,000 or so clones detected, 60% to 80% appear once; the ten largest clones hold 2.5% to 3.5%. This clone appeared a few times. The receptor's source is a woman between 50 and 59 years old in good health and CMV-seronegative. Sequencing was performed on PBMCs.

CDR3 sequence reads: CQISGMGEQYF. The CDR3 DNA reads TGTCAGATTAGCGGGATGGGGGAGCAGTACTTC. The V gene is TRBV28, the J gene TRBJ2-7, with 8 bases aligning to TRBD2. This CDR3 region has 11 residues. Germline CDR1 MDHEN, CDR2 SYDVKM.